Ten or more counts support the clone carrying this TCR beta chain. Its antigen is unknown. The record originates from a study of T cells in Graves' hyperthyroidism and ophthalmopathy. General study results and limits: Researchers found most expanded thyroid clonotypes above 0.001 in blood as well.

TCR beta CDR3 sequences were amplified from RNA transcripts. First-round RT-PCR of the TCR CDR3 relied on the HTBI primer set. TCRdb re-derived calls from the multiplex PCR reads in MiXCR, one entry per CDR3 protein. There are more than 450,000 distinct CDR3 sequences in the sample; about 20% occur only once, and roughly 44% lies in the top ten. The CDR3 contains 14 residues. Trimming removed 7 bases from V and 1 base from J, with 14 bases in between. Per germline, CDR1 SGHVS and CDR2 FNYEAQ. The sequenced sample consisted of blood. The origin of this receptor is a man aged 35 to 55 with Graves' ophthalmopathy. The V call is TRBV7-6, the J call TRBJ2-7; D is unresolved. CDR3 loop: CASNPRPCSYEQYF. CDR3 in DNA: TGTGCCAGCAACCCCCGTCCGTGTTCCTACGAGCAGTACTTC.